This T cell receptor (beta chain) is from a study of blood T cells in healthy people across ages (dated by TCRdb to between 2015 and 2016). Background for the entire study: In model experiments, roughly one uniquely barcoded TCR beta cDNA molecule per two T cells was captured by template switching. Four age groups were formed from the donors: young (average about 16 years), middle-aged (approximately 40), aged (62) and long-lived (more than 75). Using deep sequencing normalized with unique cDNA molecular identifiers, the study measured how TCR beta repertoire diversity changes with age. To avoid experimental bias, donors of different ages were spread randomly across the sequencing lanes. For two donors (one aged 18 to 29 and one aged 80 or older), the study analyzed two additional independent replicas of 1 million unique cDNA reads from the same blood draw.

The 35 to 40 donors, aged about 6 to 100 years, were systemically healthy Caucasian individuals from Russia. Each donor gave ten milliliters of peripheral blood, collected into EDTA-treated Vacutainer tubes. PBMCs were isolated by Ficoll-Paque density-gradient centrifugation, with at least 6.5 million obtained per sample. Trizol reagent was used to extract total RNA from the PBMCs, yielding at least 5 micrograms per sample. The percentages of naive CD45RAhigh/CD27high T cells were determined by flow cytometry on a PBMC aliquot from every donor. The study at large found these results: Because the CMV infection status of the donors was unknown, age-related changes in expanded clonotypes may potentially have been confounded. The long-lived group showed more naive CD4+ T cells, fewer expanded clones and increased TCR diversity than the aged group, suggesting age selection. Observed TCR beta diversity per million T cells fell roughly linearly with age, and a significant reduction was already apparent by age roughly 40. Estimates of total diversity based on one million sequenced T cells were considered lower bounds and underestimates. The percentage of naive T cells measured by flow cytometry correlated strongly with observed TCR beta diversity. Bulk unsorted PBMC profiling prevented conclusive comparison of naive and antigen-experienced compartments.

Preparation of the library involved 5' RACE. Sequencing used an Illumina HiSeq 2500. The second PCR ran for roughly 6 to 11 cycles and used a J-beta primer mix along with a sample-barcoded 5' primer. A unique molecular identifier was introduced onto each TCR beta cDNA molecule by a template-switch 5' adaptor carrying 12 random nucleotides. Each sample yielded at least 3 million CDR3-containing paired-end reads. The Mint cDNA synthesis kit, primed by a TRBC-specific oligonucleotide, was used to synthesize first-strand cDNA from all RNA. All cDNA was treated with uracil-DNA glycosylase and then went through a first 18-cycle PCR with the universal primers M1SS and BC2_uni_R. The study's processing was this. Each sample was normalized by randomly selecting 1 million high-quality reads, each carrying a distinct molecular identifier. Instead of being binned into consensus sequences, reads with shared molecular identifiers were discarded. MiTCR, set to a Q25 quality threshold and the strictest error-elimination algorithm, was used for CDR3 identification, clonotype clustering and error correction. Lower-bound total TCR beta diversity was estimated with a nonparametric unseen species model using Euler transformation. Using fastp at Q25 and MiXCR, TCRdb reprocessed the public reads and kept productive beta chains. Rows are combined by CDR3 protein, so each entry shows the most common genes and DNA. The V and J calls reflect TCRdb's pipeline rather than the authors' work. The sample table lists 650,000 to 700,000 distinct CDR3 sequences, 45% to 60% of them with a count of one. Together, the top ten hold roughly 13% of the sample.

Worth noting for this clonotype: Its binding antigen is unknown. One base away there is no much larger clone; base qualities are not given.

The V end gives up 4 bases and the J end 10 bases, leaving 14 bases in the junction not matched to a gene. For CDR1 and CDR2, the germline V gene lists MNHEY and SVGAGI. The CDR3 spans 16 residues, from the cysteine through the phenylalanine. CDR3 DNA is the only sequence kept; it has 48 bases, read in frame from the first base. Sequencing was carried out using blood. The sequence is built from TRBV6-5 and TRBJ2-3; TRBD1 matches 10 bases in the middle. The origin of this receptor is a woman older than 75 in good health. The nucleotide sequence reads as follows: TGTGCCAGCAGTTTTTCAGCGGGACAGGGGTGGGCTGCGCAGTATTTT. Translated, this gives CASSFSAGQGWAAQYF.